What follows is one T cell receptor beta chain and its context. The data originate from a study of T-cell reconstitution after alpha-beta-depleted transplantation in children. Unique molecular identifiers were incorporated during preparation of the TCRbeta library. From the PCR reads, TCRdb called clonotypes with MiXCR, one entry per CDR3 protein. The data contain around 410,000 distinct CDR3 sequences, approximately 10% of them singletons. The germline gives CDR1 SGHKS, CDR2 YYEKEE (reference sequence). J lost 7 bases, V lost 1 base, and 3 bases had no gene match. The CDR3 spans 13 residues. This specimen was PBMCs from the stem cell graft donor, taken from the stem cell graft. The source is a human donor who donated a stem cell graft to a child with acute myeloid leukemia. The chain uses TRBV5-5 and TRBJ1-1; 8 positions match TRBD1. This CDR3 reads CASSLQGAIEAFF. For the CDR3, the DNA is TGTGCCAGCAGCTTGCAGGGGGCTATTGAAGCTTTCTTT.